These 19 T cell receptor beta chains originate from one sample sequenced in a study of blood T cell repertoires in COVID-19. This table comes from immunoSEQ multiplex PCR, and its TCRdb copy is limited to in-frame clones, with some not included. The sample comprises 200,000 or so clones, 88% of which are singletons, and approximately 1.8% rests with the top ten. Source material: peripheral blood. These receptors were taken from a man between 65 and 80 years old with acute or convalescent COVID-19.

V gene TRBV5-1 combines with J gene TRBJ2-1, with 8 bases that match TRBD2. V shed 4 bases, J shed 7 bases, and the junction held 10 bases outside the gene matches. CDR1 and CDR2 (germline): SGHRS, YFSETQ. The CDR3 contains 15 residues. CDR3: CASSRSGSSENEQFF. Here the CDR3 DNA reads TGCGCCAGCAGCCGGAGCGGGAGTAGTGAGAATGAGCAGTTCTTC.

The V call is TRBV9, the J call TRBJ2-3; D remains ambiguous. CDR1 SGDLS and CDR2 YYNGEE come from the germline V gene. V lost 4 bases and J 1 base, leaving 10 bases between the germline ends. This CDR3 spans 14 amino acids. The CDR3 is CASSPRSGTDTQYF. DNA of the CDR3: TGTGCCAGCAGCCCCCGGAGCGGCACAGATACGCAGTATTTT.

The rearrangement uses TRBV5-1 and TRBJ2-7, with D possibly matching TRBD2 (6 bases). With 7 bases removed from V and 3 bases from J, the gap between germline ends came to 17 bases. Per the germline V gene, CDR1 is SGHRS and CDR2 is YFSETQ. The CDR3 is made up of 14 amino acids. As DNA, the CDR3 is TGCGCCAGCGGAGAAGGGTGGGGAGGCTACGAGCAGTACTTC. This translates into CASGEGWGGYEQYF.

Here the CDR3 reads CASSLAGQRGDIQYF. As DNA, the CDR3 is TGTGCCAGCAGCTTAGCGGGACAGAGGGGTGACATTCAGTACTTC. This sequence joins TRBV7-2 and TRBJ2-4; 7 nucleotides align to TRBD1. There are 15 residues in the CDR3. CDR1 is SGHTA, CDR2 FQGNSA, per germline. Germline trimming cut 0 bases from V and 8 bases from J; bases unmatched to any gene: 7.

The chain carries TRBV28 and TRBJ1-5; D is ambiguous. V dropped 3 bases and J dropped 0 bases, with 12 bases sitting between them. Germline V gives CDR1 MDHEN, CDR2 SYDVKM. This CDR3 region has 16 residues. The CDR3 DNA reads as TGTGCCAGCAGTTTCTGGACTCGGGGTAGCAATCAGCCCCAGCATTTT. The encoded protein is CASSFWTRGSNQPQHF.

The chain is built from TRBV11-2 and TRBJ1-1; 7 nucleotides align to TRBD1. There are 15 residues in the CDR3. The ends lost 3 bases at V and 4 bases at J; junction bases unmatched: 8. Per the germline V gene, CDR1 is SGHAT and CDR2 is FQNNGV. The CDR3 DNA reads TGTGCCAGCAGCTTTAACAGGGGTTTAGGCACTGAAGCTTTCTTT. Residues: CASSFNRGLGTEAFF.

The chain couples TRBV10-3 to TRBJ2-1, with 9 bases aligning to TRBD2. After removal of 6 bases from V and 0 bases from J, the junction contained 9 bases not matched to a gene. Germline V lookup: CDR1 ENHRY, CDR2 SYGVKD. There are 17 residues in the CDR3. This chain's CDR3 is CAIRGASGISSYNEQFF. The DNA for the CDR3 is TGTGCCATCAGGGGGGCTAGCGGGATTAGCTCCTACAATGAGCAGTTCTTC.

The gene calls are TRBV19 and TRBJ1-2; 8 nucleotides agree with TRBD1. The CDR3 spans 17 residues. Per germline, CDR1 LNHDA and CDR2 SQIVND (reference sequence). The ends lost 4 bases at V and 6 bases at J; junction bases unmatched: 16. The CDR3 region is CASSTGHLRTGSNGYTF. CDR3 DNA sequence: TGTGCCAGTAGTACAGGACACCTAAGGACAGGGAGCAATGGCTACACCTTC.

The gene calls are TRBV5-1 and TRBJ2-1; 7 bases are shared with TRBD1. Germline loops: CDR1 SGHRS, CDR2 YFSETQ. Germline trimming cut 1 base from V and 7 bases from J; bases unmatched to any gene: 14. The CDR3 has 17 amino acids. CDR3 DNA sequence: TGCGCCAGCAGCTTGATTCCCATAGACAGGGTGGGGAATGAGCAGTTCTTC. This codes for CASSLIPIDRVGNEQFF.

This clone showed up just once. This chain connects TRBV28 to TRBJ1-4; 10 nucleotides align to TRBD1. J was trimmed by 10 bases and V by 4 bases; bases with no gene match: 0. CDR1 MDHEN and CDR2 SYDVKM come from the germline V gene. This CDR3 region has 12 residues. CDR3 sequence: CASSWDRGKLFF. The CDR3 DNA follows: TGTGCCAGCAGTTGGGACAGGGGAAAACTGTTTTTT.

The chain uses TRBV24-1 and TRBJ1-5, with TRBD1 identical over 9 bases. The junction had 6 bases not matched to a gene; V was cut back by 10 bases and J by 6 bases. The CDR3 sequence is 13 residues long. CDR1 is KGHDR, CDR2 SFDVKD, per germline. CDR3 in DNA: TGTGCCACGAGTACAGGGGGCGGTCAGCCCCAGCATTTT. This sequence encodes CATSTGGGQPQHF.

The chain combines TRBV9 with TRBJ2-7, with 8 bases fitting TRBD1. In germline, CDR1 is SGDLS, CDR2 YYNGEE. CDR3 length equals 16 residues. After removal of 4 bases from V and 0 bases from J, the junction contained 9 bases not matched to a gene. The CDR3 nucleotides read TGTGCCAGCAGCCTCGGACAGGGACTTAGCTCCTACGAGCAGTACTTC. Protein: CASSLGQGLSSYEQYF.

V and J are TRBV11-2 and TRBJ2-1; TRBD2 is a possible D gene (6 bases). This CDR3 spans 16 amino acids. With 1 base removed from V and 0 bases from J, the gap between germline ends came to 10 bases. The germline gives CDR1 SGHAT, CDR2 FQNNGV. CDR3 bases: TGTGCCAGCAGCTTAGGGAGGGTTACCTCCTACAATGAGCAGTTCTTC. Residues: CASSLGRVTSYNEQFF.

The chain links TRBV19 to TRBJ2-2; 7 bases are shared with TRBD2. Germline V gives CDR1 LNHDA, CDR2 SQIVND (reference sequence). This CDR3 comprises 16 residues. J lost 5 bases, V lost 0 bases, and 6 bases had no gene match. In DNA, the CDR3 is TGTGCCAGTAGTATAGATGGGCGGGAGAGGACCGGGGAGCTGTTTTTT. This codes for CASSIDGRERTGELFF.

The V gene is TRBV6-5, the J gene TRBJ2-7, with a possible D match to TRBD2 (5 bases). With 5 bases removed from V and 0 bases from J, the gap between germline ends came to 8 bases. Germline values: CDR1 MNHEY, CDR2 SVGAGI. There are 13 residues in the CDR3. The CDR3 DNA reads TGTGCCAGCAGTCCCCGGGACTCCTACGAGCAGTACTTC. This gives the protein CASSPRDSYEQYF.

V usage is TRBV4-3 and J usage is TRBJ1-5; D is unresolved. CDR1 and CDR2 (germline): LGHNA, YSLEER. Trimming took 0 bases from V and 7 from J, leaving 13 bases between them. The CDR3 has 15 residues. The CDR3 region has the DNA TGCGCCAGCAGCCAAGATGGGGAGGGAGCCCAGCCCCAGCATTTT. Translation gives CASSQDGEGAQPQHF.

The chain joins TRBV7-8 to TRBJ2-7, with D unresolved. This CDR3 has 14 residues. Germline CDR1 SGHVS, CDR2 FQNEAQ. Trimming shortened V by 4 bases and J by 0 bases, and 10 bases separated the two germline ends. DNA of the CDR3: TGTGCCAGCAGCTACAGCTGGCGCTCCTACGAGCAGTACTTC. This codes for CASSYSWRSYEQYF.

This chain connects TRBV27 to TRBJ1-5; D might be TRBD1 (5 bases). This CDR3 region has 18 residues. V dropped 6 bases and J dropped 1 base, with 22 bases sitting between them. CDR1 and CDR2 (germline): MNHEY, SMNVEV (reference sequence). This chain's CDR3 is CASRANQQVGLSNQPQHF. CDR3 sequence (DNA): TGTGCCAGCAGGGCTAATCAACAGGTGGGTTTGAGCAATCAGCCCCAGCATTTT.

The CDR3 DNA reads TGTGCCAGCAGCCTCGGGACTAGCGGGAGGGGGAATGAGCAGTTCTTC. Translated, it gives CASSLGTSGRGNEQFF. The genes are TRBV11-2 and TRBJ2-1, with 16 bases identical to TRBD2. CDR1 is SGHAT and CDR2 is FQNNGV in the germline V gene. The V gene end was trimmed by 5 bases and the J gene end by 7 bases; junction bases not matched to a gene: 5. The CDR3 totals 16 residues. Full variable domain (missing parts from reference TRBV11-2 and TRBJ2-1): EAGVAQSPRYKIIEKRQSVAFWCNPISGHATLYWYQQILGQGPKLLIQFQNNGVVDDSQLPKDRFSAERLKGVDSTLKIQPAKLEDSAVYLCASSLGTSGRGNEQFFGPGTRLTVL.